A single sample is the source of the 3 T cell receptor beta chains below, sequenced in a study of type 1 regulatory T cells (dated by TCRdb to 2020 to 2023). Sequencing relied on an Illumina MiSeq. TCRdb cleaned the public reads at Q25 with fastp, built clones with MiXCR and kept in-frame beta chains. Rows matching on CDR3 protein sequence are summarized as one entry with the most common DNA and genes. This sample gives 20,000 to 25,000 distinct CDR3 sequences in total; around 77% of them show up just once. The ten largest clones capture 13% to 15% of the sample. Their antigens are not known. The sequencing sample was made of cultured T cells, either the whole culture or a sorted T cell fraction (not recorded which). The cell subset or site label on this specimen signifies: Tr1-enriched cell product generated in vitro against host alloantigens. These receptors came from a human donor in good health.

The rearrangement uses TRBV6-2 or TRBV6-3 and TRBJ2-7, with 12 nucleotides matching TRBD2. The CDR3 extends over 17 amino acids. The V and J ends lost 0 bases and 2 bases, in that order; junction bases with no gene match: 5. Germline-derived CDR1 and CDR2 are MNHEY and SVGEGT. The CDR3 loop reads CASSYSILAGGAYEQYF. The CDR3 DNA sequence: TGTGCCAGCAGTTACTCCATACTAGCGGGGGGCGCCTACGAGCAGTACTTC.

The table lists this clonotype with a count of one. The CDR3 loop reads CASIAGTAAEAFF. As DNA, the CDR3 is TGTGCCAGCATCGCCGGAACAGCCGCTGAAGCTTTCTTT. This chain connects TRBV12-3 or TRBV12-4 to TRBJ1-1; D uncertain. V was shortened by 7 bases and J by 6 bases, with 15 bases between the two germline ends. This CDR3 comprises 13 residues.

This chain connects TRBV12-3 or TRBV12-4 to TRBJ2-5; 8 bases are shared with TRBD1. The ends lost 6 bases at V and 0 bases at J; junction bases unmatched: 6. The CDR3 spans 15 residues. DNA for the CDR3: TGTGCCAGCAGGTTGGACAGGGTACACCAAGAGACCCAGTACTTC. Residues: CASRLDRVHQETQYF.